This T cell receptor beta chain came from a study of blood T cell repertoires in COVID-19 (dated by TCRdb to the early 2020s). Describing the broader study: Samples from collaborators originated in the United States, Italy and Spain and spanned both the acute and convalescent phases of COVID-19. The material from the prospective study consisted of cDNA or gDNA derived from T cells, B-cell-depleted T cells, or PBMCs. The dataset comprised deeply sampled blood TCRbeta repertoires from subjects exposed to, actively infected with, or recovered from COVID-19. The repertoires were released in a freely available public database meant as a resource for research on the immune response to SARS-CoV-2. The samples were drawn from the first 160 participants of the ongoing ImmuneRACE study and from over a thousand subjects provided by 6 global collaborators. A de-identified subject ID, COVID-19 status, age in years and sex were almost always included in the sample metadata. Where available, HLA class I and class II types were taken from metadata supplied by the sample provider and were not determined by assay-based typing. Results and caveats for the whole study, not just this receptor: Clinical and demographic metadata were provided uncurated, with the amount varying by source and participant.

Counted from cysteine to phenylalanine, this CDR3 has 15 amino acids. The retained sequence is limited to the CDR3, 45 bases, with the frame set at the first base. From the germline V gene (reference sequence), CDR1 is LGHDT and CDR2 is YNNKEL. V gives up 5 bases and J gives up 0 bases, and the segment between their germline ends measures 13 bases. A word on this clone: The antigen it recognizes is unknown. The input lacks base qualities; no much larger clone sits a single base away.

The immunoSEQ Assay, a bias-controlled multiplex PCR, was used to amplify TCRbeta CDR3 regions from genomic DNA. The paper's processing steps were these. The number of nucleated cells in each sample was estimated from the amplification of reference gene primers within the assay. To quantify the absolute abundance of each unique TCRbeta CDR3 rearrangement, sequence reads were collapsed and filtered. For each sample, productive Simpson clonality was calculated as the square root of Simpson's diversity index across productive rearrangements. TCRdb re-hosts the immuneACCESS table, in-frame sequences only. Its copies lack some clones; in the studies checked, an unresolved V gene accounts for under half of them, and the cause for the rest is not known. The V and J calls and the clone size are those of that table, but D and trimming were determined from the DNA. This sample is represented by roughly 360,000 clones; roughly 90% of them were singletons. 0.97% of the sample comes from the top ten.

Participants in the prospective study were enrolled through a virtual design, were aged roughly 18 to 100 years, and lived in approximately 25 United States geographic areas. Cohort assignment in the prospective study relied on participant-reported clinical history from a screening survey and a study questionnaire. In the prospective study, mobile phlebotomists collected whole blood, serum and a nasopharyngeal or oropharyngeal swab from each participant. Prospective study participants could optionally give additional blood draws and questionnaires over an approximately 2-month period. Before DNA extraction, blood samples from the prospective study were shipped at room temperature or frozen.

The V and J genes are TRBV3-1 (or the pseudogene TRBV3-2) and TRBJ1-1; the D gene cannot be named for sure. The source of this sequence is a woman aged 25 to 39 with acute COVID-19. Sequenced input: PBMCs or T cells enriched from blood (not recorded which). The DNA sequence follows: TGTGCCAGCAGCTTGGACTACGGGATGAACACTGAAGCTTTCTTT. Its amino acids are CASSLDYGMNTEAFF.